A selection of T cell receptor beta chains follows, all from one sample in a study of STAT3 mutations in large granular lymphocyte leukemia. The assay was immunoSEQ multiplex PCR, and TCRdb's table has in-frame clones only and misses some. This table holds about 16,000 clones, approximately 84% found once. Source material: peripheral blood mononuclear cells. These receptors were taken from a man aged 45-65 years with T-cell large granular lymphocyte leukemia. Some clones in this sample may be carry-over from other donors' samples. CDR3s include the opening cysteine and the closing phenylalanine or tryptophan. The order of the fields is CDR3 protein, CDR3 DNA, V gene, J gene, D gene, clone size. The D gene is left open where the match is weak. Rows may omit the clone size; those that give it use once, few, many or a size class.

CDR3 protein: CASSIRQGAGNIQYF; CDR3 DNA: TGTGCCAGCAGCATACGACAGGGGGCCGGAAACATTCAGTACTTC; V gene: TRBV11-2; J gene: TRBJ2-4; D gene: TRBD1; clone size: NA
CDR3 protein: CASSDSGSTDTQYF; CDR3 DNA: TGTGCCAGCAGTGACAGCGGGAGCACAGATACGCAGTATTTT; V gene: TRBV6-4; J gene: TRBJ2-3; D gene: NA; clone size: NA
CDR3 protein: CASSPGLGGTDTQYF; CDR3 DNA: TGTGCCAGCAGCCCGGGACTAGGGGGCACAGATACGCAGTATTTT; V gene: TRBV7-9; J gene: TRBJ2-3; D gene: TRBD2; clone size: NA
CDR3 protein: CASSLRWGIYGYTF; CDR3 DNA: TGTGCCAGCAGCTTGAGGTGGGGTATCTATGGCTACACCTTC; V gene: TRBV21-1; J gene: TRBJ1-2; D gene: NA; clone size: NA
CDR3 protein: CASSPREGRRYTGELFF; CDR3 DNA: TGTGCCAGCAGCCCTCGTGAAGGGCGAAGATACACCGGGGAGCTGTTTTTT; V gene: TRBV11-2; J gene: TRBJ2-2; D gene: NA; clone size: NA
CDR3 protein: CASSSNTEAFF; CDR3 DNA: TGTGCCAGCAGCTCCAACACTGAAGCTTTCTTT; V gene: TRBV5-6; J gene: TRBJ1-1; D gene: NA; clone size: few
CDR3 protein: CASSQGDRDTQYF; CDR3 DNA: TGTGCCAGCAGCCAGGGGGATAGAGATACGCAGTATTTT; V gene: TRBV2; J gene: TRBJ2-3; D gene: TRBD1; clone size: NA
CDR3 protein: CASSVDPSGANVLTF; CDR3 DNA: TGTGCCAGCAGTGTAGACCCCTCTGGGGCCAACGTCCTGACTTTC; V gene: TRBV6-4; J gene: TRBJ2-6; D gene: NA; clone size: NA
CDR3 protein: CASSIVQGIAEAFF; CDR3 DNA: TGTGCCAGTAGTATAGTACAGGGGATCGCTGAAGCTTTCTTT; V gene: TRBV19; J gene: TRBJ1-1; D gene: TRBD1; clone size: NA
CDR3 protein: CASSFEGRTEAFF; CDR3 DNA: TGCGCCAGCAGCTTTGAGGGAAGGACTGAAGCTTTCTTT; V gene: TRBV5-1; J gene: TRBJ1-1; D gene: NA; clone size: NA
CDR3 protein: CASSNGLAGASTDTQYF; CDR3 DNA: TGTGCCAGCAGCAATGGACTAGCGGGAGCTAGCACAGATACGCAGTATTTT; V gene: TRBV4-2; J gene: TRBJ2-3; D gene: TRBD2; clone size: NA
CDR3 protein: CASSVAPGRGQETQYF; CDR3 DNA: TGTGCCAGCAGCGTAGCTCCGGGCAGGGGCCAAGAGACCCAGTACTTC; V gene: TRBV9; J gene: TRBJ2-5; D gene: NA; clone size: NA
CDR3 protein: CATSRAPSWRGLETQYF; CDR3 DNA: TGTGCCACCAGCAGGGCCCCTTCGTGGCGGGGGTTAGAGACCCAGTACTTC; V gene: TRBV15; J gene: TRBJ2-5; D gene: TRBD2; clone size: NA
CDR3 protein: CASSFGQGAGETQYF; CDR3 DNA: TGTGCCAGCAGCTTTGGACAGGGGGCGGGCGAGACCCAGTACTTC; V gene: TRBV7-8; J gene: TRBJ2-5; D gene: TRBD1; clone size: NA
CDR3 protein: CASSLAGETQYF; CDR3 DNA: TGTGCCAGCAGCTTAGCAGGGGAGACCCAGTACTTC; V gene: TRBV7-2; J gene: TRBJ2-5; D gene: NA; clone size: NA
CDR3 protein: CASSPGSYGYTF; CDR3 DNA: TGTGCCTCTTCGCCGGGTAGCTATGGCTACACCTTC; V gene: TRBV6-1; J gene: TRBJ1-2; D gene: NA; clone size: NA
CDR3 protein: CASSLGDGNQPQHF; CDR3 DNA: TGCGCCAGCAGCTTGGGGGACGGCAATCAGCCCCAGCATTTT; V gene: TRBV5-1; J gene: TRBJ1-5; D gene: NA; clone size: NA
CDR3 protein: CASSAYSGAGSYEQYF; CDR3 DNA: TGTGCCAGCAGCGCATACTCAGGGGCGGGGTCCTACGAGCAGTACTTC; V gene: TRBV7-2; J gene: TRBJ2-7; D gene: NA; clone size: once
CDR3 protein: CASSPPSQRSQPQHF; CDR3 DNA: TGTGCCAGCTCACCACCTTCGCAAAGGAGCCAGCCCCAGCATTTT; V gene: TRBV18; J gene: TRBJ1-5; D gene: NA; clone size: NA
CDR3 protein: CASRPPGTDLYGYTF; CDR3 DNA: TGTGCCAGCAGGCCGCCCGGGACAGACCTCTATGGCTACACCTTC; V gene: TRBV6-5; J gene: TRBJ1-2; D gene: TRBD1; clone size: NA
CDR3 protein: CSVEQTGNMLNEQYF; CDR3 DNA: TGCAGCGTTGAACAGACAGGGAACATGTTAAACGAGCAGTACTTC; V gene: TRBV29-1; J gene: TRBJ2-7; D gene: TRBD1; clone size: medium-sized
CDR3 protein: CASKVSRGWNQPQHF; CDR3 DNA: TGTGCCAGTAAAGTTTCCAGGGGGTGGAATCAGCCCCAGCATTTT; V gene: TRBV19; J gene: TRBJ1-5; D gene: TRBD1; clone size: NA
CDR3 protein: CASSLDGTVFSGANVLTF; CDR3 DNA: TGCGCCAGCAGCTTGGACGGGACAGTCTTCTCTGGGGCCAACGTCCTGACTTTC; V gene: TRBV5-1; J gene: TRBJ2-6; D gene: TRBD1; clone size: NA
CDR3 protein: CASSPTDRANGYTF; CDR3 DNA: TGTGCCAGCTCACCGACGGACAGGGCTAACGGCTACACCTTC; V gene: TRBV18; J gene: TRBJ1-2; D gene: TRBD1; clone size: NA
CDR3 protein: CASSESGGYGYTF; CDR3 DNA: TGCGCCAGCAGTGAGTCAGGGGGCTATGGCTACACCTTC; V gene: TRBV10-2; J gene: TRBJ1-2; D gene: NA; clone size: NA
CDR3 protein: CASSLYGTEAFF; CDR3 DNA: TGTGCCAGCAGCTTGTACGGCACTGAAGCTTTCTTT; V gene: TRBV7-9; J gene: TRBJ1-1; D gene: NA; clone size: NA
CDR3 protein: CASSLNPGNTIYF; CDR3 DNA: TGCGCCAGCAGCTTGAACCCTGGAAACACCATATATTTT; V gene: TRBV5-1; J gene: TRBJ1-3; D gene: NA; clone size: NA
CDR3 protein: CASSALAGAYTGELFF; CDR3 DNA: TGTGCCAGCAGTGCTCTAGCGGGGGCCTACACCGGGGAGCTGTTTTTT; V gene: TRBV2; J gene: TRBJ2-2; D gene: TRBD2; clone size: once
CDR3 protein: CAIGVVYQETQYF; CDR3 DNA: TGTGCCATCGGGGTCGTCTACCAAGAGACCCAGTACTTC; V gene: TRBV10-3; J gene: TRBJ2-5; D gene: NA; clone size: NA
CDR3 protein: CASSQQGGTEAFF; CDR3 DNA: TGTGCCAGCTCACAACAGGGGGGCACTGAAGCTTTCTTT; V gene: TRBV18; J gene: TRBJ1-1; D gene: TRBD1; clone size: NA
CDR3 protein: CASSPRDSLGNTGELFF; CDR3 DNA: TGTGCCAGCTCACCACGGGACAGTCTGGGGAACACCGGGGAGCTGTTTTTT; V gene: TRBV18; J gene: TRBJ2-2; D gene: TRBD1; clone size: NA
CDR3 protein: CASRLNRIRTEAFF; CDR3 DNA: TGTGCCAGCAGATTAAACAGGATTCGGACTGAAGCTTTCTTT; V gene: TRBV7-2; J gene: TRBJ1-1; D gene: NA; clone size: NA
CDR3 protein: CASSPRRGSPQETQYF; CDR3 DNA: TGTGCCAGCAGCCCACGAAGGGGCAGTCCCCAAGAGACCCAGTACTTC; V gene: TRBV9; J gene: TRBJ2-5; D gene: NA; clone size: NA
CDR3 protein: CASSVAFGPGANVLTF; CDR3 DNA: TGTGCCAGCAGCGTAGCGTTCGGGCCGGGGGCCAACGTCCTGACTTTC; V gene: TRBV9; J gene: TRBJ2-6; D gene: NA; clone size: NA
CDR3 protein: CASSYFSGSSYEQYF; CDR3 DNA: TGCGCCAGCAGCTACTTCAGCGGGAGCTCCTACGAGCAGTACTTC; V gene: TRBV5-1; J gene: TRBJ2-7; D gene: TRBD2; clone size: NA
CDR3 protein: CASSQAYRVGEKLFF; CDR3 DNA: TGCGCCAGCAGCCAAGCTTACAGGGTGGGTGAAAAACTGTTTTTT; V gene: TRBV4-3; J gene: TRBJ1-4; D gene: NA; clone size: NA
CDR3 protein: CAISAVGRGTEAFF; CDR3 DNA: TGTGCCATCAGTGCCGTGGGGCGAGGCACTGAAGCTTTCTTT; V gene: TRBV10-3; J gene: TRBJ1-1; D gene: NA; clone size: few
CDR3 protein: CASSQEAGLNSPLHF; CDR3 DNA: TGCGCCAGCAGCCAAGAAGCGGGGCTGAATTCACCCCTCCACTTT; V gene: TRBV4-1; J gene: TRBJ1-6; D gene: NA; clone size: NA
CDR3 protein: CASLGASSYNEQFF; CDR3 DNA: TGTGCCAGCCTGGGGGCCAGCTCCTACAATGAGCAGTTCTTC; V gene: TRBV6-1; J gene: TRBJ2-1; D gene: NA; clone size: NA
CDR3 protein: CASSPGFRNEQFF; CDR3 DNA: TGTGCCAGCAGCCCCGGGTTCAGAAATGAGCAGTTCTTC; V gene: TRBV11-2; J gene: TRBJ2-1; D gene: NA; clone size: once
CDR3 protein: CASSLRVYGYTF; CDR3 DNA: TGTGCCAGCAGCTTACGGGTTTATGGCTACACCTTC; V gene: TRBV7-2; J gene: TRBJ1-2; D gene: NA; clone size: NA
CDR3 protein: CASSPGVATNEKLFF; CDR3 DNA: TGTGCCAGCAGTCCAGGGGTAGCAACTAATGAAAAACTGTTTTTT; V gene: TRBV5-4; J gene: TRBJ1-4; D gene: NA; clone size: NA
CDR3 protein: CASSLSLAGAYEQYF; CDR3 DNA: TGTGCCAGCAGCTTATCGCTAGCGGGAGCCTACGAGCAGTACTTC; V gene: TRBV7-9; J gene: TRBJ2-7; D gene: TRBD2; clone size: once
CDR3 protein: CASSRDRGNTGELFF; CDR3 DNA: TGCGCCAGCAGCCGGGACAGGGGGAACACCGGGGAGCTGTTTTTT; V gene: TRBV10-1; J gene: TRBJ2-2; D gene: TRBD1; clone size: NA
CDR3 protein: CASSPWGGHNQPQHF; CDR3 DNA: TGTGCCAGCAGTCCGTGGGGAGGCCATAATCAGCCCCAGCATTTT; V gene: TRBV2; J gene: TRBJ1-5; D gene: NA; clone size: NA
CDR3 protein: CASKSEQYF; CDR3 DNA: TGCGCCAGCAAGTCCGAGCAGTACTTC; V gene: TRBV10-1; J gene: TRBJ2-7; D gene: NA; clone size: NA
CDR3 protein: CASSDSSGGYEQYF; CDR3 DNA: TGCGCCAGCAGTGACTCTAGCGGGGGCTACGAGCAGTACTTC; V gene: TRBV10-2; J gene: TRBJ2-7; D gene: TRBD2; clone size: NA
CDR3 protein: CASSSFARPQETQYF; CDR3 DNA: TGTGCCAGCAGCTCATTCGCCAGGCCCCAAGAGACCCAGTACTTC; V gene: TRBV11-1; J gene: TRBJ2-5; D gene: NA; clone size: NA
CDR3 protein: CASNTGLADTQYF; CDR3 DNA: TGTGCCAGCAATACGGGGTTGGCAGATACGCAGTATTTT; V gene: TRBV2; J gene: TRBJ2-3; D gene: NA; clone size: NA
CDR3 protein: CASSPLRGSGANVLTF; CDR3 DNA: TGTGCCAGCTCACCACTGAGGGGCTCTGGGGCCAACGTCCTGACTTTC; V gene: TRBV18; J gene: TRBJ2-6; D gene: NA; clone size: NA